The 13 T cell receptor beta chains below were found in one sample sequenced in a study of patients and donors after allogeneic stem cell transplantation. Using its own MiXCR run on the RT-PCR reads, TCRdb lists one record per CDR3 protein. The table lists under 200,000 distinct CDR3 sequences, around 30% of them singletons, with 3.2% in the top ten. Source material: blood, either unsorted or a sorted T cell fraction (not recorded which). The receptor set was obtained from a human donor who was either an allogeneic HSCT recipient or a stem cell or donor lymphocyte infusion donor (not recorded which). It is not recorded whose cells these are; they may come from a transplant donor.

The genes are TRBV6-2 or TRBV6-3 and TRBJ2-7, with 11 bases aligning to TRBD2. Trimming took 3 bases from V and 3 from J; bases not matched to a gene: 7. This CDR3 region has 16 residues. CDR1 and CDR2 (germline): MNHEY, SVGEGT. In DNA form, the CDR3 reads TGTGCCAGCAGTTATACCCCAACTAGCGGGGGCTACGAGCAGTACTTC. It yields the protein CASSYTPTSGGYEQYF.

The chain uses TRBV5-1 and TRBJ1-5, with 7 positions matching TRBD1. Germline-derived CDR1 and CDR2 are SGHRS and YFSETQ. Losses at the gene ends were 4 bases for V and 7 bases for J; bases not matched to a gene: 8. The CDR3 totals 14 residues. The DNA for the CDR3 is TGCGCCAGCAGCCAGGGGGACAGTAGCCAGCCCCAGCATTTT. This sequence encodes CASSQGDSSQPQHF.

This sequence joins TRBV10-1 and TRBJ2-3; D gene unclear. The germline gives CDR1 WNHNN, CDR2 SYGVQD (reference sequence). There are 12 residues in the CDR3. Between the trimmed V and J ends, which lost 0 bases and 4 bases, there was a span of 2 bases. The CDR3 sequence: CASSESPDTQYF. For the CDR3, the DNA is TGCGCCAGCAGTGAGTCTCCAGATACGCAGTATTTT.

This clonotype came up once. This chain joins TRBV4-3 and TRBJ2-2; no reliable D call. The germline V gene encodes CDR1 LGHNA and CDR2 YSLEER. Between the trimmed V and J ends, which lost 4 bases and 4 bases, there was a span of 10 bases. The CDR3 extends over 14 amino acids. The CDR3 DNA is TGCGCCAGCAGCCGGCGACTCGGCACCGGGGAGCTGTTTTTT. It translates to CASSRRLGTGELFF.

CDR3: CSARRQSSYNEQFF. CDR3 coding DNA: TGCAGTGCTAGAAGGCAGAGCTCCTACAATGAGCAGTTCTTC. This rearrangement joins TRBV20-1 to TRBJ2-1; D is undetermined. CDR1 is DFQATT and CDR2 is SNEGSKA in the germline V gene (reference sequence). This CDR3 comprises 14 residues. V was pared by 2 bases and J by 0 bases, with 8 bases between.

This chain links TRBV29-1 with TRBJ2-7; 14 nucleotides agree with TRBD2. After removal of 4 bases from V and 2 bases from J, the junction contained 7 bases not matched to a gene. This CDR3 contains 16 residues. Germline loops: CDR1 SQVTM, CDR2 ANQGSEA. The CDR3 nucleotides read TGCAGCGTTGGAGCCGGGACTAGCGGGAGTCCCTACGAGCAGTACTTC. This translates into CSVGAGTSGSPYEQYF.

This clonotype was observed a handful of times. V is TRBV30 and J is TRBJ1-5; possible D gene TRBD1, 5 bases. The germline V gene has CDR1 GTSNPN and CDR2 SVGIG (reference sequence). The CDR3 sequence is 15 residues long. Trimming left V 0 bases short and J 7 bases short, with 16 bases between. The CDR3 here is CAWSVRGLAGQPQHF. CDR3 nucleotide sequence: TGTGCCTGGAGTGTACGGGGGTTGGCGGGCCAGCCCCAGCATTTT.

This chain joins TRBV7-2 and TRBJ2-5; 7 positions match TRBD2. The CDR3 is 14 amino acids. V shed 3 bases and J 4 bases; nucleotides not matched to a gene: 5. CDR1 and CDR2 from the germline V gene are SGHTA and FQGNSA. The CDR3 spells CASSFAGRLETQYF. CDR3 nucleotides: TGTGCCAGCAGCTTTGCCGGGAGGTTAGAGACCCAGTACTTC.

This clonotype was detected only a few times. V is TRBV15 and J is TRBJ1-5; the match to TRBD1 covers 8 bases. Per the germline V gene, CDR1 is LNHNV and CDR2 is YYDKDF (reference sequence). The CDR3 is 15 residues long. V shed 1 base and J 10 bases; nucleotides not matched to a gene: 9. The CDR3 DNA reads TGTGCCACCAGCAGAGGGGGACAGGCCGACGATCCCCAGCATTTT. Translating it yields CATSRGGQADDPQHF.

V is TRBV21-1 and J is TRBJ2-7; the table names TRBD2, a call not compared with the DNA. TRBV21-1 is designated a pseudogene. The CDR3 consists of 12 residues. CDR3 nucleotides: TGTGCCAGCAGCAAACGGGAGGGAGAGCAGTACTTC. This translates into CASSKREGEQYF.

The chain has TRBV4-3 and TRBJ1-2, with D possibly being TRBD1 (5 bases). Germline V lookup: CDR1 LGHNA, CDR2 YSLEER. V was trimmed by 0 bases and J by 4 bases, leaving 12 bases between them. The CDR3 length is 15 residues. CDR3 nucleotides: TGCGCCAGCAGCCAAGACGGACGGGGCGGCTATGGCTACACCTTC. Translation gives CASSQDGRGGYGYTF.

This clonotype was detected ten times or more. The V and J genes are TRBV20-1 and TRBJ2-7; 8 bases are shared with TRBD1. Germline assignment: CDR1 DFQATT and CDR2 SNEGSKA (reference sequence). V was pared by 6 bases and J by 4 bases, with 2 bases of the junction left unmatched. This CDR3 comprises 11 residues. The CDR3 DNA is TGCAGTGCCAGGGGGCCTTACGAGCAGTACTTC. It translates to CSARGPYEQYF.

The gene calls are TRBV20-1 and TRBJ1-5; no clear D. This CDR3 comprises 14 residues. CDR1 and CDR2 (germline): DFQATT, SNEGSKA (reference sequence). The germline V and J ends were trimmed by 5 bases and 5 bases, with 16 bases remaining between them. This CDR3 is CSAPEGSDHQPQHF. CDR3 bases: TGCAGTGCTCCGGAAGGGTCCGACCATCAGCCCCAGCATTTT.